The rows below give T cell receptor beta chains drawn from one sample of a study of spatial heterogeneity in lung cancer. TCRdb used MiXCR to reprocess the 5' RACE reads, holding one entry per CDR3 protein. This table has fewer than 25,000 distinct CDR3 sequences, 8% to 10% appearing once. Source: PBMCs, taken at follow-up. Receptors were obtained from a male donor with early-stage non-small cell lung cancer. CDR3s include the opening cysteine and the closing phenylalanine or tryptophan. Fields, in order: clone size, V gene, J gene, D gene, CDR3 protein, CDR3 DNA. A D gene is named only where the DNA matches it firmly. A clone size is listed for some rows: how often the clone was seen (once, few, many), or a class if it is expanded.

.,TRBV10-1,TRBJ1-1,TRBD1,CASSEGTVNTEAFF,TGCGCCAGCAGTGAAGGGACAGTGAACACTGAAGCTTTCTTT
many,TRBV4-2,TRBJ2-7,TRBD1,CASSQAGDRVEQYF,TGTGCCAGCAGCCAAGCGGGGGACAGGGTCGAGCAGTACTTC
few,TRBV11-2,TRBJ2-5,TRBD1,CASTLDGTGGTQYF,TGTGCCAGCACTCTCGACGGGACAGGGGGGACCCAGTACTTC
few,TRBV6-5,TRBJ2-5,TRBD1,CASSYDREETQYF,TGTGCCAGCAGTTACGACAGGGAAGAGACCCAGTACTTC
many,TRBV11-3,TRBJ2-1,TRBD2,CASSFTGTSGEQFF,TGTGCCAGCAGCTTCACAGGGACTAGCGGAGAGCAGTTCTTC
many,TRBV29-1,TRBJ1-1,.,CSVVDGEAFF,TGCAGCGTCGTGGACGGTGAAGCTTTCTTT
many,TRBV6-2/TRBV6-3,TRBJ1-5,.,CASSYYLPRRDNQPQHF,TGTGCCAGCAGTTACTATCTCCCCAGGAGGGATAATCAGCCCCAGCATTTT
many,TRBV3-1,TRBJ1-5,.,CASSQDLIQPQHF,TGTGCCAGCAGCCAAGATCTAATCCAGCCCCAGCATTTT
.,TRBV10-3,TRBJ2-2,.,CAISETFPAGELFF,TGTGCCATCAGTGAAACGTTTCCGGCCGGGGAGCTGTTTTTT
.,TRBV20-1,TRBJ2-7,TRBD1,CSARTGGSSYEQYF,TGCAGTGCTAGGACAGGGGGTTCCTCCTACGAGCAGTACTTC
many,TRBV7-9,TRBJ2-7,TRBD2,CASSPGLATYEQYF,TGTGCCAGCAGCCCGGGACTAGCGACCTACGAGCAGTACTTC
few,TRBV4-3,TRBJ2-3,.,CASSQVVRLDVYTQYF,TGCGCCAGCAGCCAAGTGGTACGCTTAGACGTCTATACGCAGTATTTT
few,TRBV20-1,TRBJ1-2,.,CSAPLGASYGYTF,TGCAGTGCTCCGCTTGGGGCCTCCTATGGCTACACCTTC
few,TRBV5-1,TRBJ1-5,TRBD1,CASSLGTGGINQPQHF,TGCGCCAGCAGCTTGGGGACAGGGGGAATCAATCAGCCCCAGCATTTT
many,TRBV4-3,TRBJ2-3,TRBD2,CASSQEVNSGGAWDTQYF,TGCGCCAGCAGCCAAGAAGTGAATAGCGGGGGGGCCTGGGATACGCAGTATTTT
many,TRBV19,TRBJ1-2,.,CASSIDRRYGYTF,TGTGCCAGTAGTATCGACAGGAGATATGGCTACACCTTC
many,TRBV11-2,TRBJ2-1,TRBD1,CASSHDRGPGNEQFF,TGTGCCAGCAGCCACGACAGGGGACCGGGGAATGAGCAGTTCTTC
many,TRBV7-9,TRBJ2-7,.,CASSLVREGDEQYF,TGTGCCAGCAGCTTGGTCAGGGAAGGTGACGAGCAGTACTTC
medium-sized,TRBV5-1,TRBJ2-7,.,CASSPAGPRNYEQYF,TGCGCCAGCAGCCCGGCGGGGCCCCGAAACTACGAGCAGTACTTC
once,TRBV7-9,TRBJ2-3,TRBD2,CASSLAGGGPDTRYF,TGTGCCAGCAGCTTAGCGGGCGGGGGTCCAGATACGCGGTATTTT
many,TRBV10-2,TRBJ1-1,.,CASNLDGLNTEAFF,TGCGCCAGCAACCTTGACGGCCTGAACACTGAAGCTTTCTTT
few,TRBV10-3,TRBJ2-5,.,CAISDRDETQYF,TGTGCCATCAGTGACAGGGATGAGACCCAGTACTTC
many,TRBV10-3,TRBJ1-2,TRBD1,CAILPSGTGHGYTF,TGTGCCATCCTCCCTTCCGGGACAGGGCACGGCTACACCTTC
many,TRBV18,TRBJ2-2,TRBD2,CASTSGTRNTGELFF,TGTGCCAGCACATCCGGGACTAGGAACACCGGGGAGCTGTTTTTT
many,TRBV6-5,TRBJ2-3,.,CASSSDLVADTQYF,TGTGCCAGCAGCTCCGACTTGGTCGCAGATACGCAGTATTTT
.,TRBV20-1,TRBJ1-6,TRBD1,CSAAGQPNSPLHF,TGCAGTGCTGCGGGACAGCCAAATTCACCCCTCCACTTT
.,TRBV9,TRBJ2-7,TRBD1,CASSPRDSPYEQYF,TGTGCCAGCAGCCCCCGGGACAGTCCCTACGAGCAGTACTTC
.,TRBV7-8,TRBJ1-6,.,CASSLAGLYNSPLHF,TGTGCCAGCAGCTTAGCGGGACTGTATAATTCACCCCTCCACTTT
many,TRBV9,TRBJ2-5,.,CASSVEAGSLLTQYF,TGTGCCAGCAGCGTAGAGGCAGGGTCCCTTCTGACCCAGTACTTC
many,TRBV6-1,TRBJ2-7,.,CASSGQFYEQYF,TGTGCCAGCAGTGGACAGTTCTACGAGCAGTACTTC
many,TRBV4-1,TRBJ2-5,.,CASSQPGETQYF,TGCGCCAGCAGCCAACCCGGGGAGACCCAGTACTTC
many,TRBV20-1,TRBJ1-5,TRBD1,CSARDGHRGGGNQPQHF,TGCAGTGCTAGAGACGGTCACAGGGGAGGTGGCAATCAGCCCCAGCATTTT
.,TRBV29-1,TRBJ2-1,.,CSAIGGAPYNEQFF,TGCAGCGCCATAGGGGGGGCCCCCTACAATGAGCAGTTCTTC